This T cell receptor beta chain was sequenced for a study of T cells in Graves' hyperthyroidism and ophthalmopathy. This clonotype was counted ten times or more. Its target is unknown. Amplification of TCR beta CDR3 regions was performed using RNA transcripts as template. HTBI primers were employed in a first-round RT-PCR of the TCR CDR3. TCRdb reprocessed the multiplex PCR reads via MiXCR and lists one record per CDR3 protein. This table holds under 300,000 distinct CDR3 sequences, roughly 13% found once. General study findings and limits: Most expanded thyroid clonotypes above 0.001 recurred in blood. Ophthalmopathy onset followed model prediction by a median around six months.

Graves' hyperthyroidism qualified as stable when ophthalmopathy did not progress within 18 months. Those patients with uncontrolled infection, other autoimmune disease, pregnancy or lactation were excluded. The CDR3 is made up of 16 amino acids. Germline CDR1 SGHAT, CDR2 FQDESV (reference sequence). V was pared by 4 bases and J by 10 bases, with 24 bases between. V is TRBV11-1 and J is TRBJ2-3; D might be TRBD2 (6 bases). Sequenced input: blood. This sequence originates from a woman between 35 and 50 years old with Graves' hyperthyroidism. The CDR3 reads CASSSGPSGEGSPQYF. The CDR3 DNA sequence: TGTGCCAGCAGCTCCGGGCCTTCGGGGGAAGGGTCCCCGCAGTATTTT.